The present TCR beta chain was sequenced within a study of shared clonotypes between healthy human individuals. Study as a whole: The composition of the donors was a couple of women and three men aged 18 to 49. General study results and limits: Non-shared clonotypes were found to have lower generation probabilities than the clonotypes that were shared by all four of the sorted-subset donors. Limitation of the genetic and exposure-history diversity represented came from the few donors.

As to this clone: Its antigen is currently unknown.

V was clipped by 8 bases and J by 2 bases, with 16 bases between them. In germline, CDR1 is MDHEN, CDR2 SYDVKM. The CDR3 is 14 residues long. A 200 ng quantity of DNA, approximately 29,000 T cell genomes, went into the sorted-subset replicate PCRs. TCRdb's table, derived via immunoSEQ multiplex PCR, lists solely in-frame clones and lacks some. The data show almost 750,000 clones, around 70% seen once. This rearrangement joins TRBV28 to TRBJ2-7, with D tentatively TRBD1 or TRBD2 (6 bases each). The clonotype comes from a woman aged 25 to 39 in good health. The sequencing sample was made of memory CD4+ T cells sorted from blood. Subset reported: CD45RA-negative fraction. This CDR3 is CASRSGGTTYEQYF. Written as DNA, the CDR3 is TGTGCCAGCCGATCCGGGGGCACCACCTACGAGCAGTACTTC.